This T cell receptor beta chain was found in a study of T-cell reconstitution after alpha-beta-depleted transplantation in children. A few counts support this clonotype. Its antigen is unidentified. A TCRbeta library incorporating unique molecular identifiers was prepared. TCRdb processed the PCR reads anew with MiXCR; each CDR3 protein has one entry. The sample carries some 200,000 distinct CDR3 sequences, around 7.7% recorded once. Study outcomes and limitations: At around two months after transplant, the alpha-beta T cells were reportedly derived from several hundred expanded clones that came from non-depleted graft cells.

The CDR3 extends over 13 amino acids. Per the germline V gene, CDR1 is LGHNA and CDR2 is YNFKEQ. V was clipped by 6 bases and J by 7 bases, with 12 bases between them. Sequenced here: PBMCs, mostly from graft donor cells, sampled 360 days after TCRalphabeta/CD19-depleted stem cell transplant. The TCR originated in a male patient between 2 and 9 years old who had a stem cell transplant for acute myeloid leukemia, so the T cells may come from the graft donor. The chain recombines TRBV4-2 with TRBJ1-4, with a tentative D call TRBD1 (5 bases). CDR3 in amino acids: CASRPGRGEKLFF. DNA for the CDR3: TGTGCCAGCAGGCCCGGAAGGGGTGAAAAACTGTTTTTT.